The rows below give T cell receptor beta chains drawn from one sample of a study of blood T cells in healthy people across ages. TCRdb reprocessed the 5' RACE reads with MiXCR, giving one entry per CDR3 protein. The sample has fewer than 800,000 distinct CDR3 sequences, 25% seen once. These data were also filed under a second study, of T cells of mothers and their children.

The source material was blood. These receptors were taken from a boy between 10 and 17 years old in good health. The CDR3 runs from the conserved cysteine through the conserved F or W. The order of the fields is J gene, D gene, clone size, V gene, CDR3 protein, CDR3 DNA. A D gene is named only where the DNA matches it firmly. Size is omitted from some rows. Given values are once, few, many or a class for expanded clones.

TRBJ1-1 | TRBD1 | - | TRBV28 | CASSGAGQMNTEAFF | TGTGCCAGCAGTGGAGCGGGACAGATGAACACTGAAGCTTTCTTT
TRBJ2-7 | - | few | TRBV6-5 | CASSYPGQGTYEQYF | TGTGCCAGCAGTTATCCGGGACAAGGGACCTACGAGCAGTACTTC
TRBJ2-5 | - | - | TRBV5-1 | CASSSTQRETQYF | TGCGCCAGCAGCTCGACCCAACGGGAGACCCAGTACTTC
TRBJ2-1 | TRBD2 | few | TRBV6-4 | CANSVAGGPNEQFF | TGTGCCAACAGTGTAGCGGGGGGGCCCAATGAGCAGTTCTTC
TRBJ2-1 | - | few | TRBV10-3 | CAISEAVVNHNEQFF | TGTGCCATCAGTGAGGCCGTGGTAAACCACAATGAGCAGTTCTTC
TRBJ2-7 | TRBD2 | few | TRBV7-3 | CASSLNAGGYEQYF | TGTGCCAGCAGCTTAAATGCGGGAGGATACGAGCAGTACTTC
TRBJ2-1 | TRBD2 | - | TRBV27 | CASSLPSGGAWSNEQLF | TGTGCCAGCAGTTTGCCAAGCGGGGGGGCCTGGTCCAATGAGCAGCTCTTC
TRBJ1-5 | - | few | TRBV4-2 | CASSQSQLNQPQHF | TGTGCCAGCAGCCAAAGCCAGTTGAATCAGCCCCAGCATTTT
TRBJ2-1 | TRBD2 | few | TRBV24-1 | CATSGERSGSWNEQFF | TGTGCCACCAGTGGGGAGAGGAGCGGGAGTTGGAATGAGCAGTTCTTC
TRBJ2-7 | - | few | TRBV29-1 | CSVTKRLGYEQYF | TGCAGCGTGACAAAGAGACTAGGCTACGAGCAGTACTTC
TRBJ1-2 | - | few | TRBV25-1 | CASSVMTGKRGYTF | TGTGCCAGCAGTGTCATGACAGGAAAGAGAGGCTACACCTTC
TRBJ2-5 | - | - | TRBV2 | CASSELVSGETQYF | TGTGCCAGCAGTGAATTAGTCTCGGGAGAGACCCAGTACTTC
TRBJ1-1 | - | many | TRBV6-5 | CASSYPGNTEAFF | TGTGCCAGCAGTTACCCAGGTAACACTGAAGCTTTCTTT
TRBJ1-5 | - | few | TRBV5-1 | CASSLGVAQPQHF | TGCGCCAGCAGCTTGGGGGTGGCGCAGCCCCAGCATTTT
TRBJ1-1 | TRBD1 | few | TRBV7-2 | CASTLDRVGTVGAEAFF | TGTGCCAGCACCCTCGACAGGGTTGGGACGGTTGGGGCTGAAGCTTTCTTT
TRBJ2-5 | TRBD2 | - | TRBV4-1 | CASSQVVAGWTQYF | TGCGCCAGCAGCCAAGTGGTAGCGGGATGGACCCAGTACTTC
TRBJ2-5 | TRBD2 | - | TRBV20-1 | CSASSSGEYQETQYF | TGCAGTGCTTCCTCTAGCGGGGAGTACCAAGAGACCCAGTACTTC